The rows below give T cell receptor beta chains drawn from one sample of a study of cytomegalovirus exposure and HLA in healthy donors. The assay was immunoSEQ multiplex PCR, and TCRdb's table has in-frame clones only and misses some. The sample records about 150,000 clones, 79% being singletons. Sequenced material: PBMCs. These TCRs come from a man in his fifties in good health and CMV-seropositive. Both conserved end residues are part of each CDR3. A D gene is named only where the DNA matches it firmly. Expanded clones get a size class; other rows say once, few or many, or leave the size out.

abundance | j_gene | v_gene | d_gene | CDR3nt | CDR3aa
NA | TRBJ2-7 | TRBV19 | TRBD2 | TGTGCCAGTAGTACCGGACTAGCGGGAATGGCCTACGAGCAGTACTTC | CASSTGLAGMAYEQYF
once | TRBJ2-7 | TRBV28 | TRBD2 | TGTGCCAGCAGCCCCGGGACTAGCGGGAGCCACGAGCAGTACTTC | CASSPGTSGSHEQYF
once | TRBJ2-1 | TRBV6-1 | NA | TGTGCCAGCAGACCGGGAGCCTACAATGAGCAGTTCTTC | CASRPGAYNEQFF
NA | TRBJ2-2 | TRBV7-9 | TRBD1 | TGTGCCAGCAGCTCTCCGGGACAGGGTCGGACCGGGGAGCTGTTTTTT | CASSSPGQGRTGELFF
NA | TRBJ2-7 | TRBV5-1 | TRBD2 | TGCGCCAGCAGCTCGGCTAGCGGGGTTTACTACGAGCAGTACTTC | CASSSASGVYYEQYF
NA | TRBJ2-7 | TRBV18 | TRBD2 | TGTGCCAGCTCACCAGATCGCCTAGCGGGAGGGGACGAGCAGTACTTC | CASSPDRLAGGDEQYF
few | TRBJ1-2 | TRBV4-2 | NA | TGTGCCAGCAGCCAAGATCCCACAGGAACACAGAATGGCTACACCTTC | CASSQDPTGTQNGYTF
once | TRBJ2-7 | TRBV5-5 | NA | TGTGCCACCTCGATGGCAGAAAGCTCCTACGAGCAGTACTTC | CATSMAESSYEQYF
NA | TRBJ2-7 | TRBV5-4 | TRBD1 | TGTGCCAGCAGCAAGAAAACAGGGGACTCCTACGAGCAGTACTTC | CASSKKTGDSYEQYF
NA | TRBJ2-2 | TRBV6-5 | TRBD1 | TGTGCCAGCAGTCCCAGGGGGCTCACCGGGGAGCTGTTTTTT | CASSPRGLTGELFF
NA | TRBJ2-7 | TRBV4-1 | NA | TGCGCCAGCAGCCAAGCGCACCCGAGCAACAGCTACGAGCAGTACTTC | CASSQAHPSNSYEQYF
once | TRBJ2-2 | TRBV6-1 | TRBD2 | TGTGCCAGCAGTGCTTCCGGGACTAGCACCGGGGAGCTGTTTTTT | CASSASGTSTGELFF
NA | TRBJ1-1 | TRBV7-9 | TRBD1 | TGTGCCAGCAGCCCCGGGACAGTGAACACTGAAGCTTTCTTT | CASSPGTVNTEAFF
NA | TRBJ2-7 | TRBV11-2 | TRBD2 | TGTGCCAGCAGCCCCGTATTAGGACTAGCTCCTTTCTCCTACGAGCAGTACTTC | CASSPVLGLAPFSYEQYF
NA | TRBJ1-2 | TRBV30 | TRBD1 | TGTGCCTGGAGTGTAGGCAGGGGGAACTATGGCTACACCTTC | CAWSVGRGNYGYTF
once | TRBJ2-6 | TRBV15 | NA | TGTGCCACCAGCGCTAGAGGGTCGGGGGCCAACGTCCTGACTTTC | CATSARGSGANVLTF
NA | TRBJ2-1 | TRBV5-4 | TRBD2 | TGTGCCAGCAGCCCAGGGGGACTAGCGGATTACAATGAGCAGTTCTTC | CASSPGGLADYNEQFF
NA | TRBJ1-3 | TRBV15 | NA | TGTGCCACCAGCAGAGATCGGTTCTCTGGAAACACCATATATTTT | CATSRDRFSGNTIYF
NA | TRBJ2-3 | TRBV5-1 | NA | TGCGCCAGCAGCTTGCCGGGGAGTAGTGCAGATACGCAGTATTTT | CASSLPGSSADTQYF
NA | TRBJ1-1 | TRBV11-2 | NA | TGTGCCAGCAGCCCTTGGGAGGGCGTGAACACTGAAGCTTTCTTT | CASSPWEGVNTEAFF
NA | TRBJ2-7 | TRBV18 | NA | TGTGCCAGCTCACCACCGGGGCAGTCCTACGAGCAGTACTTC | CASSPPGQSYEQYF
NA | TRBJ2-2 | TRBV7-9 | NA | TGTGCCAGCAGTTTCACAGGGTCAACGAACACCGGGGAGCTGTTTTTT | CASSFTGSTNTGELFF
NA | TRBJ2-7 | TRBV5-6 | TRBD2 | TGTGCCAGCAGCTTGAGACTAGCGGGTTCCTACGAGCAGTACTTC | CASSLRLAGSYEQYF
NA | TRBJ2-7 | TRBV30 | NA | TGTGCCTGGAGTATTCTCTACGAGCAGTACTTC | CAWSILYEQYF
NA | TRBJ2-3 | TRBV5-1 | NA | TGCGCCAGCAGCTTTGGGGACATGCGCACAGATACGCAGTATTTT | CASSFGDMRTDTQYF